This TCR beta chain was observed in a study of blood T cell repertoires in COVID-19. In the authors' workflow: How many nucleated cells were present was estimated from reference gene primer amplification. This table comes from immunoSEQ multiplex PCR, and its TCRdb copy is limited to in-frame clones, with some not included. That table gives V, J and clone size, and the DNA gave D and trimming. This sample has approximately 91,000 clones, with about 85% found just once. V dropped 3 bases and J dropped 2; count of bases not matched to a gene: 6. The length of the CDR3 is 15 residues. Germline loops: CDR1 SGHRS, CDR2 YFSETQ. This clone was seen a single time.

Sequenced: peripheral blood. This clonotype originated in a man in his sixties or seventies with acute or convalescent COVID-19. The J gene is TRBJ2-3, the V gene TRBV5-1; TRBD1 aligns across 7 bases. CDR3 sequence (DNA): TGCGCCAGCAGCTCGAATACAGGGGCCACAGATACGCAGTATTTT. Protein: CASSSNTGATDTQYF. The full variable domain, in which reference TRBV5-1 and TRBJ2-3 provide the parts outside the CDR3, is KAGVTQTPRYLIKTRGQQVTLSCSPISGHRSVSWYQQTPGQGLQFLFEYFSETQRNKGNFPGRFSGRQFSNSRSEMNVSTLELGDSALYLCASSSNTGATDTQYFGPGTRLTVL.